Presented here are 30 T cell receptor beta chains from one specimen sequenced in a study of blood T cells in healthy people across ages. Together with a sample-barcoded 5' primer, a J-beta primer mix was included in a second PCR lasting about 6 to 12 cycles. TCRdb called the 5' RACE reads again in MiXCR, with one record for every CDR3 protein. The data contain about 1,800,000 distinct CDR3 sequences, 28% of them singletons. Sequencing was performed on blood. These receptors all come from a woman between 25 and 40 years old in good health.

In this sample, this clonotype turned up a few times. The chain joins TRBV28 to TRBJ2-3; 7 bases are a match to TRBD1. The V and J ends lost 7 bases and 9 bases, in that order; junction bases with no gene match: 19. Per germline, CDR1 MDHEN and CDR2 SYDVKM. CDR3 length: 16 amino acids. CDR3 protein: CASNRGKGASYRTQYF. CDR3 sequence (DNA): TGTGCCAGCAATAGAGGGAAGGGGGCGAGTTATAGAACGCAGTATTTT. The full variable domain, with the rest looked up from reference TRBV28 and TRBJ2-3, is DVKVTQSSRYLVKRTGEKVFLECVQDMDHENMFWYRQDPGLGLRLIYFSYDVKMKEKGDIPEGYSVSREKKERFSLILESASTNQTSMYLCASNRGKGASYRTQYFGPGTRLTVL.

This clonotype was counted only a few times. V usage is TRBV12-3 or TRBV12-4 and J usage is TRBJ2-5; 8 nucleotides agree with TRBD1. This CDR3 spans 17 amino acids. V was clipped by 6 bases and J by 1 base; unmatched bases: 13. CDR3 in amino acids: CASSRNRDRLTQETQYF. The CDR3 DNA is TGTGCCAGCAGCCGAAATAGGGACAGGTTAACCCAAGAGACCCAGTACTTC.

The chain has TRBV20-1 and TRBJ1-2; 7 nucleotides line up with TRBD1. V shed 7 bases, J shed 1 base, and the junction held 6 bases outside the gene matches. The length of the CDR3 is 13 residues. Germline loops: CDR1 DFQATT, CDR2 SNEGSKA (reference sequence). CDR3 in amino acids: CSVEGAINYGYTF. The CDR3 coding sequence is TGCAGTGTAGAGGGGGCTATTAACTATGGCTACACCTTC.

A note on this clonotype: At one end the junction does not follow the germline gene, possibly because of a read error. This rearrangement joins TRBV12-3 or TRBV12-4 to TRBJ2-4; TRBD1 matches at 10 bases. The end of the DNA aligns better with TRBJ2-7, so the J call may be wrong. This CDR3 contains 15 residues. In DNA, the CDR3 is TGTGCCAGCGGTTTAGCCCGGGACAGGGGTCCCGAGCAGTACTTC. Translated: CASGLARDRGPEQYF.

The rearrangement uses TRBV29-1 and TRBJ1-1; D unclear. V lost 5 bases and J lost 6, with 16 bases in between. There are 13 residues in the CDR3. Germline lookup yields CDR1 SQVTM and CDR2 ANQGSEA. CDR3 nucleotides: TGCAGCGTTACCAGTGGGGTCGCCTCTGAAGCTTTCTTT. It codes for CSVTSGVASEAFF. The whole variable domain, filled in from reference TRBV29-1 and TRBJ1-1, reads SAVISQKPSRDICQRGTSLTIQCQVDSQVTMMFWYRQQPGQSLTLIATANQGSEATYESGFVIDKFPISRPNLTFSTLTVSNMSPEDSSIYLCSVTSGVASEAFFGQGTRLTVV.

Only a few counts were recorded for this clonotype. The chain combines TRBV28 with TRBJ2-3, with TRBD1 matching over 11 bases. From germline, CDR1 is MDHEN and CDR2 SYDVKM. This CDR3 has 15 residues. J gave up 6 bases and V 6 bases, and 8 bases lay outside the gene matches. The chain's CDR3 is CASSYTRDRGDTQYF. CDR3 DNA: TGTGCCAGCAGCTACACCCGGGACAGGGGGGATACGCAGTATTTT.

In the case of this clonotype: At one end the junction does not follow the germline gene, possibly because of a read error. The rearrangement uses TRBV28 and TRBJ1-5; the D is unclear. Germline V gives CDR1 MDHEN, CDR2 SYDVKM. The CDR3 is 12 residues long. The CDR3 nucleotides are TGTGCCAGCAGGGGGAGCAATCAGCCCCGGCATTTT. Its translation is CASRGSNQPRHF.

This rearrangement joins TRBV6-6 to TRBJ2-1; the D is unclear. Germline V CDR1 and CDR2: MNHNY, SVGAGI (reference sequence). The CDR3 runs to 15 residues. The germline V and J ends were trimmed by 10 bases and 4 bases, with 20 bases remaining between them. CDR3: CATIQAPAKYNEQFF. CDR3 nucleotides: TGTGCCACGATCCAGGCACCCGCCAAATACAATGAGCAGTTCTTC.

This chain uses TRBV9 with TRBJ2-1; D not certain. Germline lookup yields CDR1 SGDLS and CDR2 YYNGEE. V gave up 0 bases and J gave up 5 bases, with 15 bases separating them. The CDR3 consists of 16 residues. The CDR3 nucleotides are TGTGCCAGCAGCGTAGACGGCGGTCCGGGCCACAATGAGCAGTTCTTC. Translating it yields CASSVDGGPGHNEQFF.

This clonotype was seen more than once but under ten times. This sequence joins TRBV27 and TRBJ1-4; D unclear. With 5 bases removed from V and 10 bases from J, the gap between germline ends came to 14 bases. The length of the CDR3 is 13 residues. CDR1 and CDR2 from the germline V gene are MNHEY and SMNVEV (reference sequence). The CDR3 sequence is CASSGLPGVKLFF. As DNA, the CDR3 is TGTGCCAGCAGTGGGCTACCAGGAGTAAAACTGTTTTTT.

The chain combines TRBV30 with TRBJ1-1; 10 positions agree with TRBD1. The V segment lost 2 bases and the J segment 3 bases; nucleotides outside the gene matches: 9. CDR1 GTSNPN and CDR2 SVGIG come from the germline V gene (reference sequence). This CDR3 has 16 residues. Here the CDR3 reads CAWSFFAGTGDTEAFF. CDR3 in DNA: TGTGCCTGGAGTTTCTTCGCCGGGACAGGGGACACTGAAGCTTTCTTT. The full variable domain, with the rest looked up from reference TRBV30 and TRBJ1-1, is SQTIHQWPATLVQPVGSPLSLECTVEGTSNPNLYWYRQAAGRGLQLLFYSVGIGQISSEVPQNLSASRPQDRQFILSSKKLLLSDSGFYLCAWSFFAGTGDTEAFFGQGTRLTVV.

This clonotype was detected only a few times. The genes are TRBV2 and TRBJ2-1, with 7 nucleotides matching TRBD2. The germline gives CDR1 SNHLY, CDR2 FYNNEI. J gave up 14 bases and V 1 base, and 8 bases lay outside the gene matches. CDR3 size: 13 residues. The CDR3: CASSEDWGGREFF. The CDR3 bases are TGTGCCAGCAGTGAAGATTGGGGGGGGAGGGAGTTCTTC.

The V gene is TRBV20-1, the J gene TRBJ1-2; D perhaps matches TRBD1 (5 bases). V gave up 3 bases and J gave up 4 bases, with 12 bases separating them. The CDR3 totals 13 residues. Germline V gene data show CDR1 as DFQATT and CDR2 as SNEGSKA (reference sequence). The CDR3 coding sequence is TGCAGTGCTAGTCTTGCAGGGTCCTATGGCTACACCTTC. Translated: CSASLAGSYGYTF.

This clonotype occurred a few times. V usage is TRBV11-3 and J usage is TRBJ2-5, with D possibly TRBD2 on 7 matching bases. Deletions cut 8 bases from V and 5 bases from J, with 15 bases between. Germline V gene sequence: CDR1 SGHNT, CDR2 YENEEA. The CDR3 length is 13 residues. In DNA, the CDR3 is TGTGCCAGCGGGAAGGGGGGGTCGGAGACCCAGTACTTC. Encoded protein: CASGKGGSETQYF.

Only a few counts were recorded for this clonotype. J is TRBJ2-1 and V is TRBV2; D call uncertain. The CDR3 has 13 amino acids. Germline-derived CDR1 and CDR2 are SNHLY and FYNNEI. V dropped 7 bases and J dropped 5 bases, with 12 bases sitting between them. The CDR3 sequence: CASKDGADNEQFF. CDR3 in DNA: TGTGCCAGCAAGGACGGAGCAGACAATGAGCAGTTCTTC.

The chain joins TRBV10-2 to TRBJ1-5; no reliable D call. Germline-derived CDR1 and CDR2 are WSHSY and SAAADI. Trimming took 2 bases from V and 5 from J, leaving 7 bases between them. The CDR3 totals 13 residues. As DNA, the CDR3 is TGCGCCAGCAGTGAGCAAACAGATCAGCCCCAGCATTTT. Translated: CASSEQTDQPQHF.

The chain is built from TRBV7-9 and TRBJ2-5; D gene uncertain. The germline V and J ends were trimmed by 4 bases and 4 bases, with 10 bases remaining between them. Per germline, CDR1 SEHNR and CDR2 FQNEAQ (reference sequence). This CDR3 has 13 residues. The chain's CDR3 is CASSSGRPETQYF. Here the CDR3 DNA reads TGTGCCAGCAGCTCCGGGCGGCCAGAGACCCAGTACTTC.

This chain connects TRBV4-1 to TRBJ2-3, with 8 bases matching TRBD1. This CDR3 contains 17 residues. The V and J ends lost 0 bases and 5 bases, in that order; junction bases with no gene match: 10. Per germline, CDR1 MGHRA and CDR2 YSYEKL. The DNA for the CDR3 is TGCGCCAGCAGCCAAGATCGAGGTCACAGGGGGGTAGATACGCAGTATTTT. As protein: CASSQDRGHRGVDTQYF.

The CDR3 region is CASSYVAGGHYNEQFF. The CDR3 coding sequence is TGTGCCAGCAGTTACGTAGCGGGAGGCCACTACAATGAGCAGTTCTTC. This chain links TRBV6-5 with TRBJ2-1, with 10 bases aligning to TRBD2. The germline gives CDR1 MNHEY, CDR2 SVGAGI. The J segment lost 3 bases and the V segment lost 2 bases, leaving 4 bases of the junction unmatched. The CDR3 covers 16 residues.

This clonotype came up a few times. The CDR3 here is CASSRGTGANEQFF. The CDR3 coding sequence is TGCGCCAGCAGCCGAGGGACAGGGGCCAATGAGCAGTTCTTC. The chain joins TRBV4-1 to TRBJ2-1, with TRBD1 matching over 10 bases. Losses at the gene ends were 4 bases for V and 6 bases for J; bases not matched to a gene: 3. The CDR3 contains 14 residues. Looked up from germline, CDR1 is MGHRA and CDR2 is YSYEKL.

This rearrangement joins TRBV25-1 to TRBJ2-2, with D possibly matching TRBD1 (6 bases). V was pared by 4 bases and J by 6 bases, with 12 bases between. This CDR3 comprises 14 residues. Germline CDR1 and CDR2: MGHDK and SYGVNS. CDR3 sequence reads: CASSVAGDPGELFF. The CDR3 DNA reads TGTGCCAGCAGTGTAGCAGGGGACCCCGGGGAGCTGTTTTTT.

The CDR3 loop is CASSQGQGQTYEQYF. The CDR3 coding sequence is TGCGCCAGCAGCCAAGGACAGGGCCAAACCTACGAGCAGTACTTC. The chain joins TRBV4-3 to TRBJ2-7; 7 bases agree with TRBD1. The ends lost 1 base at V and 2 bases at J; junction bases unmatched: 5. Germline loops: CDR1 LGHNA, CDR2 YSLEER. The CDR3 length is 15 residues.

Remarks on this clonotype: The junction shows a germline mismatch at one end, possibly a read error. V and J are TRBV3-1 and TRBJ1-1; D unresolved. Germline CDR1 reads LGHDT; CDR2 reads YNNKEL (reference sequence). CDR3 length: 15 amino acids. CDR3 amino acids: CASSQDYGLNAEAFF. Here the CDR3 DNA reads TGTGCCAGCAGCCAAGATTACGGGTTGAACGCTGAAGCTTTCTTT.

This clonotype was detected ten times or more. This chain connects TRBV6-5 to TRBJ2-1; 7 positions agree with TRBD2. The germline V gene has CDR1 MNHEY and CDR2 SVGAGI. Germline trimming cut 6 bases from V and 7 bases from J; bases unmatched to any gene: 12. CDR3 length equals 15 residues. CDR3 coding DNA: TGTGCCAGCAGCTTTAGACTAGCAGGAGCGAATGAGCAGTTCTTC. Its translation: CASSFRLAGANEQFF.

This clonotype was recorded many times. CDR3 nucleotide sequence: TGTGCCAGCAGCACCCGGGACAGGGTTGCCAAAAACATTCAGTACTTC. Protein: CASSTRDRVAKNIQYF. The V gene is TRBV9, the J gene TRBJ2-4, with 9 bases identical to TRBD1. CDR1 is SGDLS, CDR2 YYNGEE, per germline. The CDR3 consists of 16 residues. J lost 1 base, V lost 4 bases, and 6 bases had no gene match.

The genes are TRBV5-1 and TRBJ2-1, with D tentatively TRBD1 or TRBD2 (5 bases each). CDR1 is SGHRS, CDR2 YFSETQ, per germline. The V gene lost 6 bases and the J gene lost 3 bases, with 19 bases spanning the gap. This CDR3 has 16 residues. The DNA for the CDR3 is TGCGCCAGCATCGCCCCAGGAGAGGGACGCTACAATGAGCAGTTCTTC. Residues: CASIAPGEGRYNEQFF. Full variable domain (missing parts from reference TRBV5-1 and TRBJ2-1): KAGVTQTPRYLIKTRGQQVTLSCSPISGHRSVSWYQQTPGQGLQFLFEYFSETQRNKGNFPGRFSGRQFSNSRSEMNVSTLELGDSALYLCASIAPGEGRYNEQFFGPGTRLTVL.

This clonotype was counted a few times. A much bigger clone sits one base away, suggesting this may be a read error. V gene TRBV29-1 combines with J gene TRBJ2-7; 9 bases align to TRBD2. CDR3 length equals 14 residues. Trimming took 4 bases from V and 0 from J; bases not matched to a gene: 4. Germline assignment: CDR1 SQVTM and CDR2 ANQGSEA. This CDR3 reads CSVGTSVGSYEQYF. The CDR3 DNA follows: TGCAGCGTTGGGACTAGCGTAGGCTCCTACGAGCAGTACTTC.

There are many counts of this clonotype. This chain joins TRBV12-3 or TRBV12-4 and TRBJ2-4; D might be TRBD1 (5 bases). Trimming cost V 6 bases and J 5 bases, with 14 bases left between them. The CDR3 extends over 14 amino acids. Written as DNA, the CDR3 is TGTGCCAGCAGCCCCAGGGAATACGAAAACATTCAGTACTTC. This sequence encodes CASSPREYENIQYF.

This clonotype was detected only a few times. V is TRBV24-1 and J is TRBJ2-5; 10 bases fit TRBD2. The CDR3 has 17 amino acids. After removal of 3 bases from V and 1 base from J, the junction contained 7 bases not matched to a gene. Germline lookup yields CDR1 KGHDR and CDR2 SFDVKD. DNA of the CDR3: TGTGCCACCAGTGATCCTCCTAGCGGGGGAGGCCAAGAGACCCAGTACTTC. Protein sequence: CATSDPPSGGGQETQYF.

The chain recombines TRBV9 with TRBJ2-4, with D perhaps TRBD2 (5 bases). CDR1 and CDR2 (germline): SGDLS, YYNGEE. Trimming removed 0 bases at V and 13 bases at J, with 20 bases between. The CDR3 extends over 15 amino acids. CDR3: CASSVVEGFGYGQYF. The CDR3 DNA sequence: TGTGCCAGCAGCGTAGTAGAGGGTTTCGGATACGGGCAGTACTTC.